Listed below are T cell receptor beta chains from one sample, sequenced in a study of blood T cell repertoires in COVID-19. Clones were read by immunoSEQ multiplex PCR, and TCRdb kept only the in-frame ones, dropping some. This sample has some 110,000 clones; roughly 90% occur once, and the top ten carry around 2%. Sequencing input: peripheral blood. These receptors originate from a man in his fifties with COVID-19, enrolled during active disease. Both conserved end residues are part of each CDR3. The D gene is left open where the match is weak. For some rows the clone size is stated as once, few or many, or as a class when expanded; others skip it.

clone_size	v_call	d_call	j_call	cdr3_aa	cdr3_nt
.	TRBV6-2/TRBV6-3	.	TRBJ2-1	CASSYLADRSYNEQFF	TGTGCCAGCAGTTACTTAGCAGACCGCTCCTACAATGAGCAGTTCTTC
.	TRBV19	TRBD1	TRBJ2-7	CASSRQGEEQYF	TGTGCCAGTAGTAGACAGGGTGAAGAGCAGTACTTC
.	TRBV19	TRBD1	TRBJ1-5	CASRGQGIGNNQPQHF	TGTGCCAGTAGGGGACAGGGAATCGGGAACAATCAGCCCCAGCATTTT
.	TRBV11-3	TRBD2	TRBJ2-1	CASSPTSGLGNEQFF	TGTGCCAGCAGCCCCACTAGCGGGTTAGGCAATGAGCAGTTCTTC
.	TRBV5-1	TRBD2	TRBJ2-2	CASSRAGVRPRTGELFF	TGCGCCAGCAGTAGAGCGGGGGTAAGACCTCGGACCGGGGAGCTGTTTTTT
.	TRBV19	TRBD1	TRBJ1-2	CASSNRRGQDGYTF	TGTGCCAGTAGTAATAGGAGGGGGCAGGACGGCTACACCTTC
once	TRBV2	TRBD1	TRBJ2-4	CASSDDRETIQYF	TGTGCCAGCAGTGACGACAGGGAGACCATTCAGTACTTC
.	TRBV19	TRBD2	TRBJ2-7	CASSRLAGSYEQYF	TGTGCCAGTAGCCGACTAGCGGGAAGCTACGAGCAGTACTTC
.	TRBV11-2	TRBD2	TRBJ2-7	CASSKTSQPYEQYF	TGTGCCAGCAGCAAGACTAGCCAACCGTACGAGCAGTACTTC
.	TRBV11-1	TRBD1	TRBJ2-7	CASSREGSRGPYEQYF	TGTGCCAGCAGCAGAGAAGGGAGCAGGGGGCCATACGAGCAGTACTTC
once	TRBV20-1	.	TRBJ2-1	CSGGSYNEQFF	TGCAGTGGAGGGAGCTACAATGAGCAGTTCTTC
.	TRBV5-6	.	TRBJ1-1	CASSLMQTEAFF	TGTGCCAGCAGCTTGATGCAGACTGAAGCTTTCTTT
.	TRBV28	TRBD2	TRBJ2-7	CASIRDTSGSYEQYF	TGTGCCAGCATCCGAGACACTAGCGGCTCCTACGAGCAGTACTTC
.	TRBV6-2/TRBV6-3	TRBD2	TRBJ2-2	CASSKPTSGGTGELFF	TGTGCCAGCAGTAAGCCAACTAGCGGGGGCACCGGGGAGCTGTTTTTT
.	TRBV19	TRBD1	TRBJ1-1	CASSRGQANTEAFF	TGTGCCAGTAGTCGGGGACAGGCTAACACTGAAGCTTTCTTT
.	TRBV6-1	.	TRBJ2-7	CASSDGRSYPYEQYF	TGTGCCAGCAGTGATGGCAGGTCCTACCCCTACGAGCAGTACTTC
.	TRBV24-1	TRBD2	TRBJ2-3	CATSDWEGDSSTDTQYF	TGTGCCACCAGTGATTGGGAGGGTGACTCTAGCACAGATACGCAGTATTTT
.	TRBV6-2/TRBV6-3	TRBD1	TRBJ1-5	CASSYLGQGHSNQPQHF	TGTGCCAGCAGTTACCTGGGACAGGGGCATAGCAATCAGCCCCAGCATTTT
.	TRBV12-3/TRBV12-4	.	TRBJ1-1	CASSLGENTEAFF	TGTGCCAGCAGTTTGGGAGAGAACACTGAAGCTTTCTTT
.	TRBV5-4	.	TRBJ1-1	CASSLDPRSTEAFF	TGTGCCAGCAGCTTGGATCCCAGAAGCACTGAAGCTTTCTTT
.	TRBV2	.	TRBJ1-5	CASRARGGGNQPQHF	TGTGCCAGCAGAGCCCGAGGCGGGGGAAATCAGCCCCAGCATTTT
.	TRBV13	TRBD2	TRBJ2-2	CASSPTRSGRDGELFF	TGTGCCAGCAGCCCTACACGGAGCGGGAGGGACGGGGAGCTGTTTTTT
.	TRBV7-8	TRBD2	TRBJ2-2	CASSTLGLAGGHTGELFF	TGTGCCAGCAGCACATTAGGACTAGCGGGAGGTCACACCGGGGAGCTGTTTTTT
.	TRBV6-4	TRBD2	TRBJ2-2	CASPELEREVDTGELFF	TGTGCCAGCCCCGAACTGGAGCGGGAGGTTGACACCGGGGAGCTGTTTTTT
once	TRBV30	.	TRBJ2-1	CAWSGQYNEQFF	TGTGCCTGGAGCGGACAGTACAATGAGCAGTTCTTC
.	TRBV30	.	TRBJ1-1	CAWITGRTEAFF	TGTGCCTGGATTACAGGGCGGACTGAAGCTTTCTTT
once	TRBV5-5	.	TRBJ1-6	CASSQTQVYNSPLHF	TGTGCCAGCAGCCAAACACAGGTGTATAATTCACCCCTCCACTTT
.	TRBV5-1	.	TRBJ1-4	CASSSGQGPEKLFF	TGCGCCAGCAGTTCGGGACAAGGACCTGAAAAACTGTTTTTT
.	TRBV28	.	TRBJ1-3	CASSFSTDGNTIYF	TGTGCCAGCAGTTTTAGTACTGATGGAAACACCATATATTTT
.	TRBV19	.	TRBJ2-5	CASSSPRETQYF	TGTGCCAGTAGTAGCCCGCGAGAGACCCAGTACTTC
once	TRBV6-5	.	TRBJ1-5	CASRRANSNQPQHF	TGTGCCAGCAGGAGGGCCAATAGCAATCAGCCCCAGCATTTT
.	TRBV28	TRBD2	TRBJ2-1	CASTGRVNEQFF	TGTGCCAGCACCGGGAGGGTCAATGAGCAGTTCTTC
.	TRBV18	.	TRBJ1-2	CASSPREGDGYTF	TGTGCCAGCTCACCCAGGGAGGGCGATGGCTACACCTTC
.	TRBV4-1	.	TRBJ2-3	CASSRPQGRALGDTQYF	TGCGCCAGCAGCCGACCCCAGGGGAGAGCCCTGGGGGATACGCAGTATTTT
.	TRBV7-8	TRBD2	TRBJ2-3	CASSTGTSGRLDTQYF	TGTGCCAGCAGCACGGGGACTAGCGGGAGACTAGATACGCAGTATTTT
.	TRBV11-2	.	TRBJ1-3	CASSFGGNSGNTIYF	TGTGCCAGCAGCTTCGGGGGTAACTCTGGAAACACCATATATTTT
.	TRBV18	.	TRBJ2-1	CASSPRRGSYNEQFF	TGTGCCAGCTCACCACGCAGGGGCTCCTACAATGAGCAGTTCTTC
.	TRBV11-2	.	TRBJ1-4	CASSTSPDLSEKLFF	TGTGCCAGCAGCACGAGCCCGGACTTGAGTGAAAAACTGTTTTTT
.	TRBV7-3	.	TRBJ2-4	CASSLGGASDGIQYF	TGTGCCAGCAGCTTAGGGGGGGCCTCTGACGGCATTCAGTACTTC
few	TRBV7-9	.	TRBJ1-2	CASSLNGYGYTF	TGTGCCAGCAGCTTAAACGGCTATGGCTACACCTTC
.	TRBV5-4	.	TRBJ2-3	CASRGGTRGTDTQYF	TGTGCCAGCAGAGGGGGTACGAGAGGCACAGATACGCAGTATTTT
.	TRBV9	TRBD1	TRBJ1-1	CASSARDRMNTEAFF	TGTGCCAGCAGCGCCCGGGACAGAATGAACACTGAAGCTTTCTTT
.	TRBV5-1	.	TRBJ1-2	CASSLLQPTDLGDGYTF	TGCGCCAGCAGCTTGCTTCAACCAACTGACCTCGGGGATGGCTACACCTTC
.	TRBV29-1	.	TRBJ1-4	CSGTKEGEKLFF	TGCAGCGGGACGAAGGAGGGGGAAAAACTGTTTTTT
.	TRBV9	.	TRBJ2-2	CASSVAGGETGELFF	TGTGCCAGCAGCGTAGCTGGAGGTGAGACCGGGGAGCTGTTTTTT
.	TRBV19	TRBD1	TRBJ2-5	CASSKDRGQETQYF	TGTGCCAGTAGTAAGGACAGGGGTCAAGAGACCCAGTACTTC
once	TRBV5-6	TRBD2	TRBJ2-1	CASTPPSGRAIYDNEQFF	TGTGCCAGCACCCCGCCAAGCGGGAGGGCAATTTACGACAATGAGCAGTTCTTC
.	TRBV6-5	.	TRBJ1-1	CASSYSTGAEAFF	TGTGCCAGCAGTTACTCGACCGGGGCTGAAGCTTTCTTT
few	TRBV7-9	.	TRBJ1-1	CASSFGNGEAFF	TGTGCCAGCAGCTTCGGGAACGGTGAAGCTTTCTTT
.	TRBV6-6	TRBD2	TRBJ2-1	CASSSGSSYNEQFF	TGTGCCAGCAGTAGCGGGAGCTCCTACAATGAGCAGTTCTTC